Listed below are T cell receptor beta chains from one sample, sequenced in a study of human T cells and chemical hapten exposure. TCRdb passed the RACE reads through MiXCR, listing each CDR3 protein once. The sample yields more than 95,000 distinct CDR3 sequences, approximately 36% seen once. The sample was whole blood, taken in connection with sensitization to the hapten diphenylcyclopropenone (DPC). The receptors come from a man between 35 and 55 years old with alopecia areata. Some clones in this sample may be carry-over from other donors' samples. CDR3s include the opening cysteine and the closing phenylalanine or tryptophan. D genes are given only for firm matches. The size field is filled for only some rows; it gives once, few, many or a size class.

J,V,size,D,CDR3,DNA
TRBJ2-6,TRBV12-5,-,-,CASAQGVSGANVLTF,TGTGCTAGTGCTCAGGGAGTCTCTGGGGCCAACGTCCTGACTTTC
TRBJ2-7,TRBV5-8,-,-,CASSLAATGGNWYEQYF,TGTGCCAGCAGCCTTGCCGCGACGGGGGGCAATTGGTACGAGCAGTACTTC
TRBJ2-3,TRBV12-5,-,-,CASGFNRTPADTQYF,TGTGCTAGTGGTTTCAACCGTACCCCCGCAGATACGCAGTATTTT
TRBJ2-3,TRBV20-1,-,TRBD2,CSASPAGGPGADTQYF,TGCAGTGCTAGCCCAGCGGGAGGGCCAGGTGCAGATACGCAGTATTTT
TRBJ1-5,TRBV6-1,-,TRBD1,CASRTGQGNQPQHF,TGTGCCAGCAGGACCGGACAGGGGAATCAGCCCCAGCATTTT
TRBJ2-3,TRBV12-3/TRBV12-4,many,TRBD1,CASSLSAGGTDTQYF,TGTGCCAGCAGTTTATCGGCAGGGGGAACAGATACGCAGTATTTT
TRBJ2-3,TRBV6-6,few,TRBD2,CASQTGLGLDTQYF,TGTGCCAGCCAAACGGGACTAGGGCTAGATACGCAGTATTTT
TRBJ2-1,TRBV11-1,-,-,CASSGASYNEQFF,TGTGCCAGCAGTGGGGCCTCCTACAATGAGCAGTTCTTC
TRBJ1-1,TRBV29-1,-,-,CSGNDGNAEAFF,TGCAGCGGGAATGACGGGAACGCTGAAGCTTTCTTT
TRBJ2-7,TRBV28,few,TRBD1,CASRSDRGSYEQYF,TGTGCCAGCAGAAGTGACAGGGGGTCCTACGAGCAGTACTTC
TRBJ1-2,TRBV2,-,-,CASSPGQMDGYTF,TGTGCCAGCAGTCCGGGACAAATGGATGGCTACACCTTC
TRBJ1-1,TRBV29-1,-,-,CSVKGQLNTEAFF,TGCAGCGTAAAGGGACAACTGAACACTGAAGCTTTCTTT
TRBJ1-1,TRBV3-1,few,-,CASRPQGFDTEAFF,TGTGCCAGCAGACCTCAGGGATTTGACACTGAAGCTTTCTTT
TRBJ1-6,TRBV9,few,TRBD1,CASSAGTGGNSPLHF,TGTGCCAGCAGCGCAGGGACAGGTGGAAATTCACCCCTCCACTTT